The entry below gives a single T cell receptor (beta chain) sequence along with its context. This specimen comes from a study of human T cells and chemical hapten exposure. Study as a whole: The patients were mostly female; they had alopecia areata, totalis or universalis.

TCRdb passed the RACE reads through MiXCR, listing each CDR3 protein once. In the table there are more than 65,000 distinct CDR3 sequences, about 6.8% of which are singletons. As to time point: patch test 1, 2 weeks after DPC sensitization. Treatment defined: therapeutic diphenylcyclopropenone sensitization with weekly scalp DPC. The TCR sequence derives from a woman aged 25 to 45 with alopecia areata. Some clones in this sample may be carry-over from other donors' samples. The sample here was whole blood, taken in connection with sensitization to the hapten diphenylcyclopropenone (DPC).

DNA for the CDR3: TGCGCCAGCAGCCCGAACCCGGGACAGGGGTCGGAAGGCTACACCTTC. Translating it yields CASSPNPGQGSEGYTF. The chain has TRBV5-1 and TRBJ1-2, with 10 bases lining up with TRBD1. CDR1 and CDR2 from the germline V gene are SGHRS and YFSETQ. The CDR3 totals 16 residues. J gave up 8 bases and V 4 bases, and 14 bases lay outside the gene matches.